One and the same sample provided the 28 T cell receptor beta chains below, sequenced in a study of OX40 agonist ivuxolimab in advanced cancers. Profiled with immunoSEQ multiplex PCR; TCRdb holds only in-frame clones, not every one. Of some 85,000 clones listed, 80% to 90% are singletons. Here the sequenced sample was CD4+ or CD8+ T cells sorted from blood, taken in a trial of the OX40 agonist ivuxolimab. The receptors were gathered from an adult with an advanced solid tumor such as melanoma, head and neck, liver or kidney cancer.

J is TRBJ1-4 and V is TRBV7-2, with 9 bases aligning to TRBD1. The CDR3 sequence is 17 residues long. Germline loops: CDR1 SGHTA, CDR2 FQGNSA. Losses at the gene ends were 4 bases for V and 0 bases for J; bases not matched to a gene: 6. CDR3 nucleotide sequence: TGTGCCAGCAGCTCAAGGGGACAGGGAGCAACTAATGAAAAACTGTTTTTT. It translates to CASSSRGQGATNEKLFF. The full variable domain, in which reference TRBV7-2 and TRBJ1-4 provide the parts outside the CDR3, is GAGVSQSPSNKVTEKGKDVELRCDPISGHTALYWYRQSLGQGLEFLIYFQGNSAPDKSGLPSDRFSAERTGGSVSTLTIQRTQQEDSAVYLCASSSRGQGATNEKLFFGSGTQLSVL.

V is TRBV2 and J is TRBJ2-1; tentative D call: TRBD1 (5 bases). In germline, CDR1 is SNHLY, CDR2 FYNNEI. Trimming removed 7 bases at V and 3 bases at J, with 13 bases between. The CDR3 runs 14 residues. The CDR3, as DNA: TGTGCCAGCACTGTTAGCAGGGTCTACAATGAGCAGTTCTTC. It encodes CASTVSRVYNEQFF. The full variable domain, with the rest looked up from reference TRBV2 and TRBJ2-1, is EPEVTQTPSHQVTQMGQEVILRCVPISNHLYFYWYRQILGQKVEFLVSFYNNEISEKSEIFDDQFSVERPDGSNFTLKIRSTKLEDSAMYFCASTVSRVYNEQFFGPGTRLTVL.

This clone was counted between two and nine times. J is TRBJ1-1 and V is TRBV27; no firm D call. The CDR3 is made up of 13 amino acids. The germline V gene encodes CDR1 MNHEY and CDR2 SMNVEV (reference sequence). The ends were cut back, 8 bases at V and 1 base at J, with 11 bases in the middle. CDR3 loop: CASGYRENTEAFF. CDR3 in DNA: TGTGCCAGCGGGTACCGGGAGAACACTGAAGCTTTCTTT.

The chain uses TRBV5-1 and TRBJ1-2; D is perhaps TRBD1 (6 bases). The CDR3 is made up of 15 amino acids. Trimming shortened V by 4 bases and J by 3 bases, and 16 bases separated the two germline ends. Germline V gene data show CDR1 as SGHRS and CDR2 as YFSETQ. CDR3 DNA: TGCGCCAGCAGCCCAACTACGGGGGGCGACTATGGCTACACCTTC. This gives the protein CASSPTTGGDYGYTF.

The chain employs TRBV5-1 and TRBJ1-3; TRBD1 matches 8 bases. CDR1 and CDR2 (germline): SGHRS, YFSETQ. This CDR3 contains 15 residues. Germline trimming cut 7 bases from V and 4 bases from J; bases unmatched to any gene: 10. CDR3 amino acids: CASQLTGTGGNTIYF. DNA for the CDR3: TGCGCCAGCCAACTAACCGGGACAGGAGGAAACACCATATATTTT.

J is TRBJ1-4 and V is TRBV5-1, with unresolved D. CDR1 and CDR2 (germline): SGHRS, YFSETQ. The CDR3 totals 14 residues. V dropped 0 bases and J dropped 8 bases, with 11 bases sitting between them. CDR3 residues: CASSLAASREKLFF. The CDR3 DNA reads as TGCGCCAGCAGCTTGGCGGCCTCGCGGGAAAAACTGTTTTTT.

This clone was observed a few times. The gene calls are TRBV2 and TRBJ2-5, with 12 bases that match TRBD2. Per the germline V gene, CDR1 is SNHLY and CDR2 is FYNNEI. There are 17 residues in the CDR3. Trimming cost V 8 bases and J 0 bases; bases outside gene matches: 10. This CDR3 is CASFKGLAGTYQETQYF. CDR3 nucleotides: TGTGCCAGCTTCAAAGGACTAGCGGGAACGTACCAAGAGACCCAGTACTTC.

This chain joins TRBV6-1 and TRBJ2-7, with TRBD1 matching 7 bases. CDR1 is MNHNS and CDR2 is SASEGT in the germline V gene. V gave up 5 bases and J gave up 3 bases; unmatched junction bases: 4. The CDR3 loop spans 13 amino acids. In DNA, the CDR3 is TGTGCCAGCAGTTGGGACAGCCACTACGAGCAGTACTTC. This encodes CASSWDSHYEQYF.

CDR3: CASSPQGAGYGYTF. In DNA form, the CDR3 reads TGTGCCAGCAGTCCACAGGGGGCGGGCTATGGCTACACCTTC. This sequence joins TRBV2 and TRBJ1-2, with TRBD1 matching 9 bases. Germline trimming cut 5 bases from V and 4 bases from J; bases unmatched to any gene: 5. The germline gives CDR1 SNHLY, CDR2 FYNNEI. CDR3 length: 14 residues.

The chain has TRBV11-3 and TRBJ2-1; no definite D call. The CDR3 covers 14 residues. Germline assignment: CDR1 SGHNT and CDR2 YENEEA. V lost 5 bases and J lost 7, with 15 bases in between. This CDR3 reads CASSLRATGNEQFF. As DNA, the CDR3 is TGTGCCAGCAGCCTAAGGGCCACTGGGAATGAGCAGTTCTTC.

The CDR3 bases are TGTGCCAGCAGCTTGCTTACAGGGGGTAAAGGGTTCACAGATACGCAGTATTTT. This encodes CASSLLTGGKGFTDTQYF. V is TRBV5-6 and J is TRBJ2-3, with TRBD1 identical over 8 bases. Germline lookup yields CDR1 SGHDT and CDR2 YYEEEE. V lost 1 base and J lost 2; bases outside the gene matches: 12. The CDR3 runs to 18 residues.

J is TRBJ1-5 and V is TRBV4-1; the D gene is possibly TRBD1 (5 bases). The CDR3 consists of 18 residues. V was clipped by 0 bases and J by 0 bases, with 15 bases between them. Germline values: CDR1 MGHRA, CDR2 YSYEKL. CDR3 DNA: TGCGCCAGCAGCCAAGATCCCACAGGAGCTTATAGCAATCAGCCCCAGCATTTT. Its protein product is CASSQDPTGAYSNQPQHF.

The chain couples TRBV2 to TRBJ2-7; TRBD1 agrees at 8 bases. With 6 bases clipped from V and 2 bases from J, the junction kept 6 bases outside the gene matches. CDR3 length: 14 amino acids. CDR1 is SNHLY and CDR2 is FYNNEI in the germline V gene. CDR3 nucleotides: TGTGCCAGCAGGGATGGACAGGGAACCTACGAGCAGTACTTC. Residues: CASRDGQGTYEQYF.

The chain couples TRBV7-2 to TRBJ2-7, with TRBD1 identical over 7 bases. With V trimmed by 2 bases and J by 4 bases, 2 bases remained unmatched. CDR3 length equals 13 residues. Germline V gene data show CDR1 as SGHTA and CDR2 as FQGNSA. CDR3 protein: CASSLLRGYEQYF. As DNA, the CDR3 is TGTGCCAGCAGCTTACTCAGGGGGTACGAGCAGTACTTC.

The V and J genes are TRBV19 and TRBJ2-7; 7 nucleotides match TRBD2. With 4 bases clipped from V and 3 bases from J, the junction kept 0 bases outside the gene matches. The CDR3 totals 12 residues. Germline-derived CDR1 and CDR2 are LNHDA and SQIVND (reference sequence). The CDR3 sequence: CASSTSGYEQYF. The CDR3 bases are TGTGCCAGTAGTACTAGCGGCTACGAGCAGTACTTC.

This clone was recorded a few times. The gene calls are TRBV10-3 and TRBJ1-2; no clear D. The V gene lost 6 bases and the J gene lost 6 bases, with 11 bases spanning the gap. The length of the CDR3 is 12 residues. CDR1 is ENHRY, CDR2 SYGVKD, per germline. This CDR3 reads CAIRLDRNGYTF. CDR3 in DNA: TGTGCCATCAGGCTGGACCGAAATGGCTACACCTTC.

This clone was found once. The rearrangement uses TRBV10-3 and TRBJ2-5; no clear D gene. CDR3 size: 11 residues. The germline V gene encodes CDR1 ENHRY and CDR2 SYGVKD. The V end was cut by 3 bases, the J end by 4 bases, with 3 bases between. The CDR3 protein is CAISEGETQYF. CDR3 DNA sequence: TGTGCCATCAGTGAAGGAGAGACCCAGTACTTC.

The chain combines TRBV6-5 with TRBJ2-3; D might be TRBD1 (6 bases). This CDR3 has 14 amino acids. The germline V gene has CDR1 MNHEY and CDR2 SVGAGI. The V gene lost 6 bases and the J gene lost 4 bases, with 14 bases spanning the gap. The CDR3 loop is CASRATGLADTQYF. CDR3 nucleotide sequence: TGTGCCAGCAGAGCAACAGGGTTGGCAGATACGCAGTATTTT.

The chain is built from TRBV5-1 and TRBJ2-7; 7 bases fit TRBD1. V lost 0 bases, J lost 5 bases, and 5 bases stayed unmatched. Germline loops: CDR1 SGHRS, CDR2 YFSETQ. The CDR3 loop spans 14 amino acids. The CDR3 sequence: CASSLARGSNEQYF. The CDR3 DNA reads TGCGCCAGCAGCTTGGCCAGGGGGAGCAACGAGCAGTACTTC.

The V gene is TRBV7-9, the J gene TRBJ2-7, with D possibly matching TRBD2 (5 bases). The V end lost 5 bases, the J end lost 2 bases, and 16 bases lay between the germline ends. Germline V gives CDR1 SEHNR, CDR2 FQNEAQ (reference sequence). The CDR3 contains 15 residues. The CDR3 region is CASSPRGSGTYEQYF. CDR3 DNA: TGTGCCAGCAGCCCCAGAGGGAGCGGAACCTACGAGCAGTACTTC.

This clone appeared a few times. The J gene is TRBJ2-2, the V gene TRBV10-3, with a weak D call TRBD2 (5 bases). Per germline, CDR1 ENHRY and CDR2 SYGVKD. This CDR3 is built from 15 residues. The ends were cut back, 0 bases at V and 5 bases at J, with 10 bases in the middle. The CDR3, as DNA: TGTGCCATCAGTGAGTCGATTTCGGGGACCGGGGAGCTGTTTTTT. Protein product: CAISESISGTGELFF.

This chain connects TRBV4-1 to TRBJ2-7; the match to TRBD2 covers 7 bases. Trimming at V came to 1 base and at J to 6 bases, leaving 9 bases not matched to a gene. Germline CDR1 MGHRA, CDR2 YSYEKL. The length of the CDR3 is 15 residues. The CDR3 sequence is CASSQAGLVRSEQYF. The CDR3 nucleotides read TGCGCCAGCAGCCAAGCTGGACTAGTACGTTCCGAGCAGTACTTC.

The chain has TRBV7-2 and TRBJ2-1; D gene unclear. Germline V lookup: CDR1 SGHTA, CDR2 FQGNSA. The ends were cut back, 3 bases at V and 6 bases at J, with 3 bases in the middle. There are 11 residues in the CDR3. CDR3 in amino acids: CASSFGNEQFF. Here the CDR3 DNA reads TGTGCCAGCAGCTTTGGCAATGAGCAGTTCTTC.

This clone was seen only once. The rearrangement joins TRBV7-6 to TRBJ2-1; D is possibly TRBD1 or TRBD2 (6 bases each). Germline V gives CDR1 SGHVS, CDR2 FNYEAQ. This CDR3 contains 14 residues. V was clipped by 1 base and J by 8 bases, with 12 bases between them. The CDR3 sequence is CASSLDGGRYEQFF. The CDR3 region has the DNA TGTGCCAGCAGCTTAGATGGGGGGCGCTATGAGCAGTTCTTC.

This clone was seen a single time. This chain uses TRBV7-8 with TRBJ2-1; tentatively, D is TRBD1 or TRBD2 (5 bases each). V lost 3 bases, J lost 5 bases, and 8 bases lay in between. In germline, CDR1 is SGHVS, CDR2 FQNEAQ. The CDR3 covers 13 residues. DNA for the CDR3: TGTGCCAGCAGCTTGGGGGTGGACAATGAGCAGTTCTTC. It encodes CASSLGVDNEQFF.

CDR3 sequence reads: CASSFLTGDYGYTF. DNA of the CDR3: TGTGCCAGCAGCTTCCTTACAGGGGACTATGGCTACACCTTC. The chain joins TRBV7-9 to TRBJ1-2, with TRBD1 matching 7 bases. CDR1 is SEHNR and CDR2 is FQNEAQ in the germline V gene (reference sequence). The CDR3 has 14 amino acids. V shed 3 bases, J shed 3 bases, and the junction held 4 bases outside the gene matches. The whole variable domain, filled in from reference TRBV7-9 and TRBJ1-2, reads DTGVSQNPRHKITKRGQNVTFRCDPISEHNRLYWYRQTLGQGPEFLTYFQNEAQLEKSRLLSDRFSAERPKGSFSTLEIQRTEQGDSAMYLCASSFLTGDYGYTFGSGTRLTVV.

The J gene is TRBJ2-3, the V gene TRBV7-2; D not resolved. CDR3 length: 14 amino acids. V was pared by 3 bases and J by 0 bases, with 7 bases between. The germline V gene encodes CDR1 SGHTA and CDR2 FQGNSA. CDR3 protein: CASSFTTSTDTQYF. The DNA for the CDR3 is TGTGCCAGCAGCTTTACTACTAGCACAGATACGCAGTATTTT.

In its sample, this clone was seen a few times. The rearrangement joins TRBV19 to TRBJ2-2, with 7 bases identical to TRBD2. CDR3 length: 13 amino acids. J lost 6 bases, V lost 4 bases, and 2 bases had no gene match. Germline CDR1 reads LNHDA; CDR2 reads SQIVND (reference sequence). The CDR3 sequence is CASSTAGAGELFF. The CDR3 nucleotides are TGTGCCAGTAGTACGGCGGGGGCCGGGGAGCTGTTTTTT.